One sample yielded the 32 T cell receptor beta chains listed below, sequenced in a study of T cells in localized non-small cell lung cancer. Libraries were prepared by immunoSEQ multiplex PCR; TCRdb keeps only in-frame clonotypes and omits some of them. The sample consists of about 30,000 clones, roughly nine tenths of them appearing once. Sequenced here: peripheral blood, sampled before any cancer treatment. The receptors derive from a female donor older than 55 with stage I lung adenocarcinoma.

The genes are TRBV5-1 and TRBJ2-1; 8 nucleotides match TRBD2. The junction had 5 bases not matched to a gene; V was cut back by 3 bases and J by 0 bases. The CDR3 sequence is 16 residues long. Per the germline V gene, CDR1 is SGHRS and CDR2 is YFSETQ. CDR3 sequence (DNA): TGCGCCAGCAGCTATCTAGCGGGTAGCTCCTACAATGAGCAGTTCTTC. Translating it yields CASSYLAGSSYNEQFF.

This chain connects TRBV18 to TRBJ2-5; D may be TRBD1 or TRBD2 (6 bases each). The DNA end is more similar to TRBJ2-7, so the J call may be wrong. This CDR3 contains 15 residues. CDR1 KGHSH and CDR2 LQKENI come from the germline V gene. The CDR3 region is CASSPRGPWAHEQYF. In DNA, the CDR3 is TGTGCCAGCTCACCCCGGGGGCCTTGGGCCCACGAGCAGTACTTC.

CDR3 nucleotides: TGTGCCAGCAGCCCCCATCCCGGGCAGACCTACGAGCAGTACTTC. It translates to CASSPHPGQTYEQYF. The gene calls are TRBV4-2 and TRBJ2-7; D unresolved. Germline loops: CDR1 LGHNA, CDR2 YNFKEQ. The V end was cut by 4 bases, the J end by 2 bases, with 15 bases between. The CDR3 has 15 amino acids.

The chain couples TRBV18 to TRBJ1-1, with unresolved D. Trimming pared 3 bases from V and 0 bases from J, leaving 17 bases between. The germline gives CDR1 KGHSH, CDR2 LQKENI. The CDR3 extends over 17 amino acids. The CDR3 reads CASSPARALGLNTEAFF. CDR3 DNA: TGTGCCAGCTCACCGGCACGGGCCCTCGGGCTGAACACTGAAGCTTTCTTT.

The genes are TRBV9 and TRBJ2-3; the match to TRBD2 covers 12 bases. Germline CDR1 is SGDLS and CDR2 is YYNGEE. V dropped 1 base and J dropped 2; count of bases not matched to a gene: 5. The length of the CDR3 is 17 residues. CDR3 in DNA: TGTGCCAGCAGCGTACTAGGACTAGCGGGGTACACAGATACGCAGTATTTT. Its protein is CASSVLGLAGYTDTQYF.

This chain joins TRBV6-5 and TRBJ2-7, with 11 positions matching TRBD2. Per the germline V gene, CDR1 is MNHEY and CDR2 is SVGAGI. V was pared by 6 bases and J by 6 bases, with 4 bases of the junction left unmatched. This CDR3 has 13 amino acids. CDR3: CASRASGRSEQYF. Written as DNA, the CDR3 is TGTGCCAGCAGGGCTAGCGGGAGGAGCGAGCAGTACTTC.

The chain uses TRBV9 and TRBJ2-5; a weak D match, TRBD2 (6 bases). There are 15 residues in the CDR3. V lost 0 bases and J 5 bases, leaving 14 bases between the germline ends. The germline gives CDR1 SGDLS, CDR2 YYNGEE. As DNA, the CDR3 is TGTGCCAGCAGCGTAGTACCGGGAGTAGTGGAGACCCAGTACTTC. Translating gives CASSVVPGVVETQYF.

The chain uses TRBV2 and TRBJ2-7, with D tentatively TRBD2 (5 bases). The CDR3 runs to 14 residues. The germline V gene has CDR1 SNHLY and CDR2 FYNNEI. Trimming shortened V by 0 bases and J by 9 bases, and 15 bases separated the two germline ends. CDR3 DNA sequence: TGTGCCAGCAGTGAAGCGCGAGGGTTGTCTGGGCAGTACTTC. It specifies CASSEARGLSGQYF.

The rearrangement joins TRBV11-2 to TRBJ1-2, with TRBD1 matching over 7 bases. The V segment lost 5 bases and the J segment 5 bases; nucleotides outside the gene matches: 8. Germline values: CDR1 SGHAT, CDR2 FQNNGV. The CDR3 loop spans 14 amino acids. The CDR3 loop reads CASSARQGGYGYTF. For the CDR3, the DNA is TGTGCCAGCAGCGCCCGACAGGGAGGGTATGGCTACACCTTC.

The J gene is TRBJ2-7, the V gene TRBV2; D may be TRBD2 (6 bases). Trimming shortened V by 7 bases and J by 2 bases, and 9 bases separated the two germline ends. The CDR3 is 12 amino acids. From germline, CDR1 is SNHLY and CDR2 FYNNEI. As DNA, the CDR3 is TGTGCCAGCACCGGACTAACCTACGAGCAGTACTTC. It translates to CASTGLTYEQYF.

The chain is built from TRBV5-5 and TRBJ2-3; TRBD2 matches 7 bases. Germline trimming cut 7 bases from V and 6 bases from J; bases unmatched to any gene: 8. CDR1 and CDR2 (germline): SGHKS, YYEKEE (reference sequence). The CDR3 covers 13 residues. The CDR3 sequence: CASSSTSADTQYF. In nucleotides, the CDR3 is TGTGCCAGCTCGAGTACTAGCGCCGATACGCAGTATTTT. Combining the CDR3 with reference TRBV5-5 and TRBJ2-3 gives the whole variable domain DAGVTQSPTHLIKTRGQQVTLRCSPISGHKSVSWYQQVLGQGPQFIFQYYEKEERGRGNFPDRFSARQFPNYSSELNVNALLLGDSALYLCASSSTSADTQYFGPGTRLTVL.

This clone has more than one count but fewer than ten. The chain uses TRBV29-1 and TRBJ2-7, with 7 bases identical to TRBD1. The CDR3 length is 14 residues. The junction had 14 bases not matched to a gene; V was cut back by 7 bases and J by 5 bases. Germline values: CDR1 SQVTM, CDR2 ANQGSEA. CDR3 DNA sequence: TGCAGCGCTCAACAACAACGACAGGGTGACGAGCAGTACTTC. This encodes CSAQQQRQGDEQYF.

The CDR3 reads CASRMDRGEAFF. The DNA of the CDR3 is TGTGCCAGCCGGATGGACAGGGGTGAAGCTTTCTTT. The chain carries TRBV5-4 and TRBJ1-1; 9 nucleotides agree with TRBD1. The V gene's germline CDR1 is SGHNT and CDR2 YYREEE (reference sequence). V shed 7 bases and J 7 bases; nucleotides not matched to a gene: 5. The CDR3 length is 12 residues.

V usage is TRBV10-3 and J usage is TRBJ1-1; TRBD1 matches at 7 bases. CDR3 length: 14 residues. V gave up 4 bases and J gave up 4 bases; unmatched junction bases: 6. Germline CDR1 and CDR2: ENHRY and SYGVKD. The CDR3 protein is CAISAGGLGTEAFF. CDR3 DNA sequence: TGTGCCATCAGTGCAGGGGGTCTAGGCACTGAAGCTTTCTTT.

The V and J genes are TRBV7-2 and TRBJ2-7, with 9 bases lining up with TRBD2. V shed 3 bases and J 6 bases; nucleotides not matched to a gene: 9. CDR3 length: 15 amino acids. Germline values: CDR1 SGHTA, CDR2 FQGNSA. CDR3: CASSFGISGSREQYF. The DNA of the CDR3 is TGTGCCAGCAGCTTCGGAATTAGCGGGAGCCGCGAGCAGTACTTC.

The chain joins TRBV28 to TRBJ2-3; 8 nucleotides match TRBD2. The germline gives CDR1 MDHEN, CDR2 SYDVKM. Unmatched junction bases numbered 11, after V lost 4 bases and J lost 5 bases. The CDR3 loop spans 16 amino acids. DNA of the CDR3: TGTGCCAGCAGTTCAGCGGGAGACGCCCGTCAAGATACGCAGTATTTT. Translating gives CASSSAGDARQDTQYF.

The V and J genes are TRBV6-1 and TRBJ2-7, with D perhaps being TRBD1 or TRBD2 (6 bases each). This CDR3 is 15 amino acids long. The V end was cut by 2 bases, the J end by 2 bases, with 13 bases between. Germline V CDR1 and CDR2: MNHNS, SASEGT. Here the CDR3 DNA reads TGTGCCAGCAGTGAATGGCTCGGGGGCGCCTACGAGCAGTACTTC. Its protein product is CASSEWLGGAYEQYF.

The genes are TRBV7-9 and TRBJ1-2; D is possibly TRBD1 (6 bases). The CDR3 has 17 amino acids. Germline CDR1 and CDR2: SEHNR and FQNEAQ (reference sequence). With 3 bases removed from V and 0 bases from J, the gap between germline ends came to 17 bases. The CDR3 coding sequence is TGTGCCAGCAGCTTTGGTTACAGGGCCCGAGCTAACTATGGCTACACCTTC. Translation: CASSFGYRARANYGYTF.

This chain uses TRBV6-1 with TRBJ1-3, with D maybe TRBD1 (6 bases). CDR1 is MNHNS, CDR2 SASEGT, per germline. V was shortened by 6 bases and J by 2 bases, with 11 bases between the two germline ends. The CDR3 totals 14 residues. In DNA, the CDR3 is TGTGCCAGCAGAAAGGGGGGTACTGGAAACACCATATATTTT. It codes for CASRKGGTGNTIYF.

This clone was counted only a few times. The chain links TRBV10-1 to TRBJ1-1; possible D gene TRBD1, 6 bases. CDR3 length: 14 residues. Trimming left V 3 bases short and J 0 bases short, with 8 bases between. Germline values: CDR1 WNHNN, CDR2 SYGVQD (reference sequence). This CDR3 reads CASSEGGLNTEAFF. The CDR3 DNA sequence: TGCGCCAGCAGTGAAGGGGGGTTGAACACTGAAGCTTTCTTT.

This clone was seen just once. The J gene is TRBJ2-1, the V gene TRBV7-3; 11 bases line up with TRBD2. V dropped 4 bases and J dropped 6; count of bases not matched to a gene: 11. The length of the CDR3 is 17 residues. CDR1 is SGHTA, CDR2 FQGTGA, per germline. The CDR3: CASSSSGTSGAVNEQFF. The DNA of the CDR3 is TGTGCCAGCAGCTCCTCGGGGACTAGCGGAGCCGTCAATGAGCAGTTCTTC.

The chain has TRBV11-2 and TRBJ2-3; 12 nucleotides line up with TRBD2. CDR3 length: 15 residues. V shed 5 bases, J shed 6 bases, and the junction held 6 bases outside the gene matches. The germline CDR1 and CDR2 sequences are SGHAT and FQNNGV. The CDR3: CASSRTSGNRDTQYF. The CDR3 DNA sequence: TGTGCCAGCAGCCGGACTAGCGGGAATCGGGATACGCAGTATTTT.

The chain combines TRBV2 with TRBJ2-5; D call uncertain. Germline assignment: CDR1 SNHLY and CDR2 FYNNEI. This CDR3 is 11 amino acids long. V was clipped by 5 bases and J by 3 bases, with 4 bases between them. CDR3: CASSTEETQYF. The CDR3 nucleotides are TGTGCCAGCAGTACCGAAGAGACCCAGTACTTC.

The rearrangement uses TRBV6-4 and TRBJ2-5; D possibly matches TRBD1 or TRBD2 (5 bases each). Between the trimmed V and J ends, which lost 8 bases and 5 bases, there was a span of 18 bases. This CDR3 is 14 amino acids long. The germline gives CDR1 MRHNA, CDR2 SNTAGT. Here the CDR3 reads CASAERGREETQYF. The CDR3 coding sequence is TGTGCCAGCGCGGAGAGGGGCAGGGAGGAGACCCAGTACTTC.

This rearrangement joins TRBV18 to TRBJ1-1; D is unresolved. The CDR3 is made up of 12 amino acids. V was clipped by 4 bases and J by 2 bases, with 5 bases between them. CDR1 is KGHSH and CDR2 is LQKENI in the germline V gene. The CDR3 DNA follows: TGTGCCAGCTCACAACTTAACACTGAAGCTTTCTTT. Its protein is CASSQLNTEAFF.

The chain couples TRBV9 to TRBJ2-3; tentatively, D is TRBD1 (5 bases). Per the germline V gene, CDR1 is SGDLS and CDR2 is YYNGEE. The V gene lost 0 bases and the J gene lost 0 bases, with 8 bases spanning the gap. The CDR3 sequence is 15 residues long. CDR3 residues: CASSVEGISTDTQYF. CDR3 nucleotides: TGTGCCAGCAGCGTAGAGGGGATTAGCACAGATACGCAGTATTTT.

The chain employs TRBV19 and TRBJ2-6; unclear D gene. Germline V gene data show CDR1 as LNHDA and CDR2 as SQIVND (reference sequence). Between the trimmed V and J ends, which lost 5 bases and 0 bases, there was a span of 14 bases. The CDR3 runs 17 residues. Written as DNA, the CDR3 is TGTGCCAGTAGTCCCCATTTTGAGGACTCTGGGGCCAACGTCCTGACTTTC. Translation: CASSPHFEDSGANVLTF.

The chain employs TRBV5-4 and TRBJ2-7; 9 bases line up with TRBD2. The ends lost 4 bases at V and 3 bases at J; junction bases unmatched: 2. CDR3 length equals 13 residues. Germline-derived CDR1 and CDR2 are SGHNT and YYREEE (reference sequence). This chain's CDR3 is CASSQTSGYEQYF. CDR3 coding DNA: TGTGCCAGCAGCCAGACTAGCGGCTACGAGCAGTACTTC.

The chain recombines TRBV5-1 with TRBJ2-7; 10 nucleotides line up with TRBD2. V shed 1 base, J shed 4 bases, and the junction held 8 bases outside the gene matches. In germline, CDR1 is SGHRS, CDR2 YFSETQ. The CDR3 is made up of 16 amino acids. The CDR3 here is CASSLSLAGDVYEQYF. In DNA form, the CDR3 reads TGCGCCAGCAGCTTGTCTCTAGCGGGAGACGTATACGAGCAGTACTTC.

The rearrangement joins TRBV5-1 to TRBJ2-5; D tentatively fits TRBD1 or TRBD2 (6 bases each). Germline V gene data show CDR1 as SGHRS and CDR2 as YFSETQ. V dropped 4 bases and J dropped 2 bases, with 15 bases sitting between them. The CDR3 contains 15 residues. Written as DNA, the CDR3 is TGCGCCAGCAGCCCGGGGGCGGCAGGGCAAGAGACCCAGTACTTC. Its translation: CASSPGAAGQETQYF.

This clone was detected once. The sample contains more than one DNA sequence encoding this CDR3. CDR3 nucleotide sequence: TGTGCCAGCAGCTTAGAGGATGGTCGACAGTACTTC. Its translation: CASSLEDGRQYF. The chain links TRBV11-2 to TRBJ2-7; D remains unclear. This CDR3 spans 12 amino acids. Deletions cut 0 bases from V and 10 bases from J, with 10 bases between. Germline V lookup: CDR1 SGHAT, CDR2 FQNNGV.

A word on this clone: The sample contains more than one DNA sequence encoding this CDR3. The chain couples TRBV30 to TRBJ2-5, with D possibly TRBD2 on 7 matching bases. V shed 2 bases and J shed 5 bases, with 9 bases lying between them. This CDR3 has 12 amino acids. CDR1 GTSNPN and CDR2 SVGIG come from the germline V gene (reference sequence). CDR3 in amino acids: CAWSRGGETQYF. The CDR3 DNA reads as TGTGCCTGGAGTAGGGGGGGGGAGACCCAGTACTTC.